The rows below give T cell receptor beta chains drawn from one sample of a study of shared clonotypes between healthy human individuals. Only in-frame clones appear in the TCRdb table, and some are missing; sequencing was by immunoSEQ multiplex PCR. The sample records 2 million to 2.5 million clones, about 94% being singletons. Input material: naive CD8+ T cells sorted from blood. The receptors stem from a young man in good health. The CDR3 runs from the conserved cysteine through the conserved F or W. A D gene is named only where the DNA matches it firmly.

D gene	V gene	J gene	CDR3 DNA	CDR3 protein
-	TRBV9	TRBJ2-3	TGTGCCAGCAGCGTAGGGCGCTCAGATACGCAGTATTTT	CASSVGRSDTQYF
-	TRBV27	TRBJ2-5	TGTGCCAGCAGGCTTACCTCCTCTAGCGCGGAGACCCAGTACTTC	CASRLTSSSAETQYF
-	TRBV30	TRBJ2-2	TGTGCCTGGAGTCGGGTCGGGAACACCGGGGAGCTGTTTTTT	CAWSRVGNTGELFF
TRBD2	TRBV28	TRBJ2-3	TGTGCCAGCACGGGTAGCGGGGCGGTGACGCAGTATTTT	CASTGSGAVTQYF
-	TRBV5-4	TRBJ1-1	TGTGCCAGCAGCTTGACGGGGGGTGACACTGAAGCTTTCTTT	CASSLTGGDTEAFF
-	TRBV7-9	TRBJ2-5	TGTGCCAGCAGCCCCCCCGAGGGGGGAGAGACCCAGTACTTC	CASSPPEGGETQYF
TRBD2	TRBV9	TRBJ2-1	TGTGCCAGCAGCGTAGTAGCGGGGGGGTACAATGAGCAGTTCTTC	CASSVVAGGYNEQFF
TRBD2	TRBV5-1	TRBJ2-1	TGCGCCAGCAGCTTGGTTTCTAGCGGGATATACAATGAGCAGTTCTTC	CASSLVSSGIYNEQFF
-	TRBV29-1	TRBJ2-3	TGCAGCGTCAACCCCGACCAGGACCGGATCACAGATACGCAGTATTTT	CSVNPDQDRITDTQYF
-	TRBV27	TRBJ2-2	TGTGCCAGCAGTTTACAGGGGACGACCGGGGAGCTGTTTTTT	CASSLQGTTGELFF